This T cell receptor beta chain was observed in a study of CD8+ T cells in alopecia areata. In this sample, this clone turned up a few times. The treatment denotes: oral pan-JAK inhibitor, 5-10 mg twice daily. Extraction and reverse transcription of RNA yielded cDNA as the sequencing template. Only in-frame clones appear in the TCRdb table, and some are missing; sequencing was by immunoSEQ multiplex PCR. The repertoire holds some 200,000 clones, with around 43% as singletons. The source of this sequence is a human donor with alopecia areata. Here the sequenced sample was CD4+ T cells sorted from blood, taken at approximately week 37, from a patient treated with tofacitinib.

CDR3 sequence (DNA): TGTGCCAGCAGTGCCCGGGACAGGGGAGCTAAAAGCTCCTACGAGCAGTACTTC. Residues: CASSARDRGAKSSYEQYF. The gene calls are TRBV6-1 and TRBJ2-7, with TRBD1 identical over 10 bases. Losses at the gene ends were 4 bases for V and 0 bases for J; bases not matched to a gene: 12. Germline V gives CDR1 MNHNS, CDR2 SASEGT. This CDR3 contains 18 residues.